This T cell receptor (beta chain) was found in a study of T cell responses to AZD1222 COVID-19 vaccine. Study-level findings and limits: The breadth and depth of Spike-specific TCRs increased once two AZD1222 doses had been given. Females made up more of the donors, who were largely white British, and clonal diversity may have come out too low. Seropositive status at baseline applied to only a handful of AZD1222 recipients.

Germline assignment: CDR1 KGHSH and CDR2 LQKENI. Trimming took 6 bases from V and 5 from J, leaving 17 bases between them. There are 15 residues in the CDR3. Measured with immunoSEQ multiplex PCR; TCRdb has only the in-frame clones, and not every one. The table lists around 200,000 clones, more than 85% of them singletons, with 3.5% to 4.5% in the top ten. In the case of this clone: The antigen remains unidentified.

The chain has TRBV18 and TRBJ2-1; a possible D gene is TRBD1 (5 bases). The receptor's source is an adult in good health. The specimen was peripheral blood, collected on day 0 of AZD1222 vaccination. Here the CDR3 reads CASSPTWGLNNEQFF. In nucleotides, the CDR3 is TGTGCCAGCTCCCCGACATGGGGCCTCAACAATGAGCAGTTCTTC.